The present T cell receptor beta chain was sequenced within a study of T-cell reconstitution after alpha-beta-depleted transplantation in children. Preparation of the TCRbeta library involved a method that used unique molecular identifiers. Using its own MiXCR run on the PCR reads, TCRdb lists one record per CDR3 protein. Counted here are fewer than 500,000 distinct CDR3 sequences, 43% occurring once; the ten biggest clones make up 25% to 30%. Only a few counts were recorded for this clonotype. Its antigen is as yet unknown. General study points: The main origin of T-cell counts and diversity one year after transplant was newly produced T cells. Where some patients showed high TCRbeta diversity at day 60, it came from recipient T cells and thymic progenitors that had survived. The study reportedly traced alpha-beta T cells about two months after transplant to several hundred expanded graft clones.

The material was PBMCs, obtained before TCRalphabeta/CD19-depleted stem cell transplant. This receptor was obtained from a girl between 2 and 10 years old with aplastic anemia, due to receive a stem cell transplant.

Here the CDR3 reads CATRDRTYNEQFF. CDR3 DNA: TGTGCCACCAGGGACAGAACCTACAATGAGCAGTTCTTC. The genes are TRBV5-8 and TRBJ2-1, with TRBD1 matching 7 bases. The CDR3 loop spans 13 amino acids. Looked up from germline, CDR1 is SGHTS and CDR2 is YDEGEE. With V trimmed by 9 bases and J by 2 bases, 5 bases remained unmatched.